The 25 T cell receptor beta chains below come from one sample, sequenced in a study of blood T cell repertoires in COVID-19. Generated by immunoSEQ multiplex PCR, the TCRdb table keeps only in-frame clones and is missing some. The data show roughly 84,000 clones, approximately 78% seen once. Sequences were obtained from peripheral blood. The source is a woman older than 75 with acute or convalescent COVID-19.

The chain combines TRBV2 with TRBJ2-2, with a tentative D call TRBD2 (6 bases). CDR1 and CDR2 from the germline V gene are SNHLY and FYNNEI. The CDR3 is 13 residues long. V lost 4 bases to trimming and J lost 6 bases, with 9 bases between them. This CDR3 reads CASSVSGAGELFF. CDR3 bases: TGTGCCAGCAGTGTGTCGGGAGCCGGGGAGCTGTTTTTT.

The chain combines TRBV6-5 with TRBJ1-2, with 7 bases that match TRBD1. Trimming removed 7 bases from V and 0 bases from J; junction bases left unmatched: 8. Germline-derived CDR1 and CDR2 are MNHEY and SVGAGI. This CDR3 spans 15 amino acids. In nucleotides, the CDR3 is TGTGCCAGCACCCGGGGGGGACAGCCTAACTATGGCTACACCTTC. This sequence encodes CASTRGGQPNYGYTF.

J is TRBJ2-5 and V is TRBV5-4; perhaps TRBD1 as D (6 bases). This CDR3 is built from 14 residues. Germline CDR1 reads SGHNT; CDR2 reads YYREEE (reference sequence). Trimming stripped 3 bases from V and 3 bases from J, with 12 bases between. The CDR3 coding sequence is TGTGCCAGCAGCTCACCGGGACAAAAAGAGACCCAGTACTTC. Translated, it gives CASSSPGQKETQYF.

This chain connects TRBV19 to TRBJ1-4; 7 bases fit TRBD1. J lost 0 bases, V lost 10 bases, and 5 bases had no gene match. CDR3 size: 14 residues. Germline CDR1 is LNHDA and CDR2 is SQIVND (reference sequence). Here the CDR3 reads CATRQGATNEKLFF. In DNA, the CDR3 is TGTGCCACGCGACAGGGCGCAACTAATGAAAAACTGTTTTTT.

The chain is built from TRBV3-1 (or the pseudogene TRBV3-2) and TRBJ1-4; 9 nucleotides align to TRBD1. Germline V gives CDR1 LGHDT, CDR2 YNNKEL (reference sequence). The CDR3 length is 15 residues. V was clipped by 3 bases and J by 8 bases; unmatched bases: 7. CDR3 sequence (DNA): TGTGCCAGCAGCCAGGTTGGGACAGGGCGGGAAAAACTGTTTTTT. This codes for CASSQVGTGREKLFF.

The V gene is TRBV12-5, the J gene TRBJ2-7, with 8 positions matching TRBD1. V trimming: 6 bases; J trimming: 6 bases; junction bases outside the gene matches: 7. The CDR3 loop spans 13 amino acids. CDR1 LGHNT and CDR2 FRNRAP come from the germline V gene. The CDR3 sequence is CASGKQGAREQYF. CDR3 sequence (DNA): TGTGCTAGTGGGAAGCAGGGGGCGCGCGAGCAGTACTTC.

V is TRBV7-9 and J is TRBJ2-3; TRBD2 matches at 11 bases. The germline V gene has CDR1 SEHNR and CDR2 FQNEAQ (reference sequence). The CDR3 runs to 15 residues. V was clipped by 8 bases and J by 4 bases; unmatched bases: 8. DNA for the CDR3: TGTGCCAGCGGAAGACTAGCGGGGATGTCAGATACGCAGTATTTT. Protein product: CASGRLAGMSDTQYF.

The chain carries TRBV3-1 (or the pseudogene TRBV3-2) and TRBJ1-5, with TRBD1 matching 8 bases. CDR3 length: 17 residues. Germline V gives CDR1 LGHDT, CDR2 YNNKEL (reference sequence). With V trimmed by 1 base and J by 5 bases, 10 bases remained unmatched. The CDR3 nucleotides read TGTGCCAGCAGCCAAGGGGGGGCGGCAGGGGGCTATCAGCCCCAGCATTTT. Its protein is CASSQGGAAGGYQPQHF.

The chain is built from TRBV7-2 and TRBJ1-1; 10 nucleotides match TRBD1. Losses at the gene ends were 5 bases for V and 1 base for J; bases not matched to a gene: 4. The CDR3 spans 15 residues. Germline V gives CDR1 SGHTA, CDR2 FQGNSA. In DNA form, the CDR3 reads TGTGCCAGCAGCATATGGACAGGGGGGAACACTGAAGCTTTCTTT. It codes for CASSIWTGGNTEAFF.

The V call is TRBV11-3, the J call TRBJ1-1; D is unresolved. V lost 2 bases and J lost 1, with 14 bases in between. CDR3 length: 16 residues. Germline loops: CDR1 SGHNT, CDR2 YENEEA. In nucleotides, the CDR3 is TGTGCCAGCAGCTTAATTGTGGCAACCCCGAACACTGAAGCTTTCTTT. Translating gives CASSLIVATPNTEAFF.

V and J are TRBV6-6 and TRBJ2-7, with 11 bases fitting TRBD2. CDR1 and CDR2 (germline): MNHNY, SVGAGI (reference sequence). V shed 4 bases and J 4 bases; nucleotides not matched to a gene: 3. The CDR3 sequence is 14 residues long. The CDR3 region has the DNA TGTGCCAGCAGTTCAACTAGCGGGGGTTACGAGCAGTACTTC. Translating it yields CASSSTSGGYEQYF.

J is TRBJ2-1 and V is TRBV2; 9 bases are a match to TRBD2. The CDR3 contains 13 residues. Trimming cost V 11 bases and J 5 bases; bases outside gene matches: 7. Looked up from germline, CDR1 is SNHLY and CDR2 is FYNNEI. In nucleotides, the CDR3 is TGTGCCTGCCGCAGCGGGGGGAACAATGAGCAGTTCTTC. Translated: CACRSGGNNEQFF.

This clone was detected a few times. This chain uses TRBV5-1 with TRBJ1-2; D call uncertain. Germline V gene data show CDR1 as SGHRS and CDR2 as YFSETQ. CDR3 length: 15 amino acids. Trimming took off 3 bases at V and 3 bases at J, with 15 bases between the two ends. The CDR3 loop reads CASSSGEPRDYGYTF. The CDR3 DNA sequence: TGCGCCAGCAGCTCCGGGGAACCGCGAGACTATGGCTACACCTTC. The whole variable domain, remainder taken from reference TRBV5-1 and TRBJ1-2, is KAGVTQTPRYLIKTRGQQVTLSCSPISGHRSVSWYQQTPGQGLQFLFEYFSETQRNKGNFPGRFSGRQFSNSRSEMNVSTLELGDSALYLCASSSGEPRDYGYTFGSGTRLTVV.

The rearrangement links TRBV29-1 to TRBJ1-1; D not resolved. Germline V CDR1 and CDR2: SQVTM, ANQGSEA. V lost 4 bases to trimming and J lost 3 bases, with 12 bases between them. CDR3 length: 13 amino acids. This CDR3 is CSVVPGGYTEAFF. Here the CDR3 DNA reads TGCAGCGTTGTGCCCGGCGGGTACACTGAAGCTTTCTTT.

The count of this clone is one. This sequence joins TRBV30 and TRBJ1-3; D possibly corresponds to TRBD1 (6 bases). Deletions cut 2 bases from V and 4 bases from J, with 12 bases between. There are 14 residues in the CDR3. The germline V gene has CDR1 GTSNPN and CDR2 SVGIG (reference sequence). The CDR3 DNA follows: TGTGCCTGGAGTCTACAGGGATGGGGAAACACCATATATTTT. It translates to CAWSLQGWGNTIYF.

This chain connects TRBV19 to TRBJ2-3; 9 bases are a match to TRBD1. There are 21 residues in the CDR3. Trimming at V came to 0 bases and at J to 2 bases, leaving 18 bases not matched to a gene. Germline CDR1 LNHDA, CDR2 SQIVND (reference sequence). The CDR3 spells CASSIEPGQGRVNRATDTQYF. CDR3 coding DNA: TGTGCCAGTAGTATAGAGCCGGGACAGGGAAGGGTAAACCGGGCCACAGATACGCAGTATTTT. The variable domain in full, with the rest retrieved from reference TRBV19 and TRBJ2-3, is DGGITQSPKYLFRKEGQNVTLSCEQNLNHDAMYWYRQDPGQGLRLIYYSQIVNDFQKGDIAEGYSVSREKKESFPLTVTSAQKNPTAFYLCASSIEPGQGRVNRATDTQYFGPGTRLTVL.

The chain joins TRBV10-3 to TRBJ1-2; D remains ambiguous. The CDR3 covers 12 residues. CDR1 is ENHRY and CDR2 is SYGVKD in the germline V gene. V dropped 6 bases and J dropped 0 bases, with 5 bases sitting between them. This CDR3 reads CAISPTNYGYTF. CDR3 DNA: TGTGCCATCAGCCCTACTAACTATGGCTACACCTTC.

CDR3 nucleotide sequence: TGTGCCAGCAGCGTAGGGTCAAGGGGTACGGAGGGCTACACCTTC. This codes for CASSVGSRGTEGYTF. The chain employs TRBV9 and TRBJ1-2, with D maybe TRBD1 (5 bases). V was pared by 0 bases and J by 8 bases, with 17 bases between. This CDR3 comprises 15 residues. Germline V lookup: CDR1 SGDLS, CDR2 YYNGEE.

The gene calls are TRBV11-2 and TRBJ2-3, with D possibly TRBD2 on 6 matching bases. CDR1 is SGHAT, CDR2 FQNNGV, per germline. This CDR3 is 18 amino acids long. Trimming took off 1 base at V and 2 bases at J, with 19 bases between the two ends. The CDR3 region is CASSLVGGAPTPTDTQYF. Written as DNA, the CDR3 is TGTGCCAGCAGCTTAGTAGGCGGGGCACCTACCCCCACAGATACGCAGTATTTT.

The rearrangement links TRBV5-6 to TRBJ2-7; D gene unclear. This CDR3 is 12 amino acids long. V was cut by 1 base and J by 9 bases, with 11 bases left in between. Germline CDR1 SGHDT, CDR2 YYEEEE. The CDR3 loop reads CASSLWAGRQYF. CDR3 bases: TGTGCCAGCAGCTTGTGGGCAGGCCGGCAGTACTTC. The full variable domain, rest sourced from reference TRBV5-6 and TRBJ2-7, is DAGVTQSPTHLIKTRGQQVTLRCSPKSGHDTVSWYQQALGQGPQFIFQYYEEEERQRGNFPDRFSGHQFPNYSSELNVNALLLGDSALYLCASSLWAGRQYFGPGTRLTVT.

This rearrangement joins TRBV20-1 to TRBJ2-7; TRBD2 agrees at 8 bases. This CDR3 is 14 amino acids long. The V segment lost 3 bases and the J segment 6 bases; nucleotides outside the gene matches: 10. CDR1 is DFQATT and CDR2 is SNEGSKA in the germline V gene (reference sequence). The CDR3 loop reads CSASSGLARVEQYF. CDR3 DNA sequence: TGCAGTGCTAGTTCCGGACTAGCTAGGGTCGAGCAGTACTTC.

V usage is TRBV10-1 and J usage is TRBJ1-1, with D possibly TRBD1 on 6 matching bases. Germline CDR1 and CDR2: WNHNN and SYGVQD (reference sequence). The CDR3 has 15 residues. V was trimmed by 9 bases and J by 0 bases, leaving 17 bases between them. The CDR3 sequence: CASYPWGRMNTEAFF. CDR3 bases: TGCGCCAGTTACCCCTGGGGGCGCATGAACACTGAAGCTTTCTTT.

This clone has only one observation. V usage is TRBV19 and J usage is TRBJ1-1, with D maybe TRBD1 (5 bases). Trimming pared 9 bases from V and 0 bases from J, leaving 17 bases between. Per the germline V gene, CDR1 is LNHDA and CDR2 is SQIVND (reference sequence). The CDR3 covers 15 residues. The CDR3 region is CASHPQAGLNTEAFF. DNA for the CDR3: TGTGCCAGCCACCCCCAGGCGGGGCTGAACACTGAAGCTTTCTTT. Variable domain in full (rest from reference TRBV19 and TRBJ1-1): DGGITQSPKYLFRKEGQNVTLSCEQNLNHDAMYWYRQDPGQGLRLIYYSQIVNDFQKGDIAEGYSVSREKKESFPLTVTSAQKNPTAFYLCASHPQAGLNTEAFFGQGTRLTVV.

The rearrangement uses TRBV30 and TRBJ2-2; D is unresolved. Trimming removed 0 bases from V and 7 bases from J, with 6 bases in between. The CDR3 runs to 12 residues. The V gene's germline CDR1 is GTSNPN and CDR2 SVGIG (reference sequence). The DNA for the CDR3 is TGTGCCTGGAGTGTAACGGGCGGGGAGCTGTTTTTT. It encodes CAWSVTGGELFF.

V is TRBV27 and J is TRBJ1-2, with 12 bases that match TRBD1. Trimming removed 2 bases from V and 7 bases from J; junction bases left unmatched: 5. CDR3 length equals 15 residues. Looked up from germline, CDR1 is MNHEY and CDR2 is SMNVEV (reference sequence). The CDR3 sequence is CASSLGTGGRSGYTF. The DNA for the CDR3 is TGTGCCAGCAGTTTAGGGACAGGGGGCAGGTCTGGCTACACCTTC.